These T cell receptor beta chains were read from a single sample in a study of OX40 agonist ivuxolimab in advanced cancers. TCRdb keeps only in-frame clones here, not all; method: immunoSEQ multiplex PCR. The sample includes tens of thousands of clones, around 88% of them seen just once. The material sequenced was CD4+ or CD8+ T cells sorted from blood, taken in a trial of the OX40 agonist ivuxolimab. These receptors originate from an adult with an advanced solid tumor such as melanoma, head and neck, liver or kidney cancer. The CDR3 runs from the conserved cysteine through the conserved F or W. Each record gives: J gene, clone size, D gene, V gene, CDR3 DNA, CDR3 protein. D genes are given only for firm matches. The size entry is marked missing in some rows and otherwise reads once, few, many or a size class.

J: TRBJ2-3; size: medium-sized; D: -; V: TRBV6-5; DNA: TGTGCCAGCAGTTACACCGGGACTGGTTGGGATACGCAGTATTTT; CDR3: CASSYTGTGWDTQYF
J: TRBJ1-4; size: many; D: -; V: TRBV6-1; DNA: TGTGCCAGCAGTGAAGGGGAGGGCGGAGAAAAACTGTTTTTT; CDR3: CASSEGEGGEKLFF
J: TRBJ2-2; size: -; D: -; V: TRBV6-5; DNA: TGTGCCAGCGGGAACACCGGGGAGCTGTTTTTT; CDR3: CASGNTGELFF
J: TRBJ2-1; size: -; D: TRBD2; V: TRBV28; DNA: TGTGCCAGCAGCACTCCGCTGAGACTAGCGGGTAAGAACAATGAGCAGTTCTTC; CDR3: CASSTPLRLAGKNNEQFF
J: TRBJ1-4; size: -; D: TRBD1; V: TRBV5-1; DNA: TGCGCCAGCAAATCCCAGCCCGGGACAGGGGAAGAGGGTAATGAAAAACTGTTTTTT; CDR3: CASKSQPGTGEEGNEKLFF
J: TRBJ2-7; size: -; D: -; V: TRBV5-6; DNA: TGTGCCAGCAGCTTGGGACCGAACTACGAGCAGTACTTC; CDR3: CASSLGPNYEQYF
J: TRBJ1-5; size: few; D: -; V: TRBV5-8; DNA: TGTGCCAGCAGCTTCCCCAGGGCGGAGCCCCAGCATTTT; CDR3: CASSFPRAEPQHF
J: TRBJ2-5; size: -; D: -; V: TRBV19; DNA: TGTGCCAGTAGTAGTTACAGGGATGGGACCCAGTACTTC; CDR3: CASSSYRDGTQYF
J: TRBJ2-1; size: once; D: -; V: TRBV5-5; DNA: TGTGCCAGCAGCTTGGGTCCGGGGGACCCGTTCAATGAGCAGTTCTTC; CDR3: CASSLGPGDPFNEQFF
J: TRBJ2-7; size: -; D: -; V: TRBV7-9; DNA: TGTGCCAGCAGCCGCCAGGTCGAGCAGTACTTC; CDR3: CASSRQVEQYF
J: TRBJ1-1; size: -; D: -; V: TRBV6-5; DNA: TGTGCCAGCAGTTTAGGGAGCTGGAGCACTGAAGCTTTCTTT; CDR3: CASSLGSWSTEAFF
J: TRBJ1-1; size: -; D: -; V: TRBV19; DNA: TGTGCCATTACAGAAACAATTTTGAACACTGAAGCTTTCTTT; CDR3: CAITETILNTEAFF